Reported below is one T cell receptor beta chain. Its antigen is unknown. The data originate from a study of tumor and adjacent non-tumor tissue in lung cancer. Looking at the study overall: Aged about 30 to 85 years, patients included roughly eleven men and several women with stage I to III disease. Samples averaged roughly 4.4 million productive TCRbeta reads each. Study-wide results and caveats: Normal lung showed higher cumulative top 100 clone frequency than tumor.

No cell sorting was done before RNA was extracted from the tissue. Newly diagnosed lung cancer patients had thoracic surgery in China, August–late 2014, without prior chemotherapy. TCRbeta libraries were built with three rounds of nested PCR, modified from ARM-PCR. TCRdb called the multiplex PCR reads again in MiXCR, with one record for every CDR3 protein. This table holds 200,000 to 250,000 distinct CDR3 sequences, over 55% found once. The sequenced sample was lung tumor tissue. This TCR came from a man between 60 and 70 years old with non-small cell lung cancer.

The CDR3 DNA is TGTGCCAGCACCCTCGAGGGCGGGGCCAACGTCCTGACTTTC. It yields the protein CASTLEGGANVLTF. V usage is TRBV12-3 or TRBV12-4 and J usage is TRBJ2-6; tentatively, D is TRBD2 (5 bases). V was shortened by 7 bases and J by 4 bases, with 11 bases between the two germline ends. The CDR3 is made up of 14 amino acids.